The clone carrying this T cell receptor beta chain was counted a few times. Its target is unknown. The SP2 primer and nested alpha and beta constant region primers amplified ligated cDNA in four rounds. Blood and skin TCR RNA was reverse transcribed with alpha and beta constant primers. TCRdb redid the calling of the UMI-ligation and nested PCR reads with MiXCR, one entry per CDR3 protein. The sample includes 37,000 or so distinct CDR3 sequences, around 10% of them seen just once. As to treatment: skin biopsy from PPD injection site in Mantoux-positive individual. An oligonucleotide containing a UMI was ligated to the 3' end of TCR cDNA. Skin biopsies came from PPD injection sites in Mantoux-positive individuals. Germline CDR1 is MDHEN and CDR2 is SYDVKM. This CDR3 region has 11 residues. The V end lost 5 bases, the J end lost 9 bases, and 8 bases lay between the germline ends. The sample belongs to a study of naive and memory T cell subsets. Study outcomes and limitations: More TCRs at tuberculin sites were read as hypersensitivity T cell infiltration.

This receptor was identified in an adult in good health. The starting material was skin, obtained from a tuberculin skin test site. This chain joins TRBV28 and TRBJ2-1; D ambiguous. This chain's CDR3 is CASSGPSEQFF. CDR3 in DNA: TGTGCCAGCAGTGGGCCGAGTGAGCAGTTCTTC.